These T cell receptor beta chains were read from a single sample in a study of neurological immune-mediated disorders. A single record per CDR3 protein comes from TCRdb applying MiXCR to the 5' RACE reads. The table has tens of thousands of distinct CDR3 sequences, roughly 3.3% seen once; the top ten hold around 2.7%. What was sequenced was PBMCs. These receptors were collected from a woman aged 45-65 years with multiple sclerosis. The CDR3 runs from the conserved cysteine through the conserved F or W. Each record gives: J gene, D gene, clone size, V gene, CDR3 length, CDR3 DNA, CDR3 protein. A D gene is named only where the DNA matches it firmly. Clone size is not always given. Where it is, it says once, few, many or a class for expanded clones.

>TRBJ1-5|TRBD1|many|TRBV7-9|15
TGTGCCAGCAGCTTAACGACAGGGGGCACTCAGCCCCAGCATTTT
CASSLTTGGTQPQHF
>TRBJ1-1|NA|many|TRBV5-1|15
TGCGCCAGCAGCTTGGGGGGCGTTTCGAACACTGAAGCTTTCTTT
CASSLGGVSNTEAFF
>TRBJ1-2|NA|many|TRBV12-3/TRBV12-4|13
TGTGCCAGCAGACGCCTCGGAGTGGAAGGCTACACCTTC
CASRRLGVEGYTF
>TRBJ1-2|TRBD1|many|TRBV7-9|14
TGTGCCAGCAGCCTACAGACAGGGAACTATGGCTACACCTTC
CASSLQTGNYGYTF
>TRBJ2-6|NA|many|TRBV21-1|17
TGTGCCAGCAGCAGGTCGTTTTCGGGGCGAGGGGCCAACGTCCTGACTTTC
CASSRSFSGRGANVLTF
>TRBJ1-5|NA|many|TRBV20-1|13
TGCAGTGCTAGGACAGATCGCAATCAGCCCCAGCATTTT
CSARTDRNQPQHF
>TRBJ1-2|TRBD1|many|TRBV20-1|12
TGCAGTGCCCAGGGGGCGGGCTATGGCTACACCTTC
CSAQGAGYGYTF
>TRBJ1-5|NA|many|TRBV5-1|15
TGCGCCAGCAGCTTGGGGGCAGGGTGGGACCAGCCCCAGCATTTT
CASSLGAGWDQPQHF
>TRBJ2-1|NA|many|TRBV6-5|13
TGTGCCAGCAGTTATAACCCCCGAAATGAGCAGTTCTTC
CASSYNPRNEQFF
>TRBJ1-1|NA|many|TRBV25-1|13
TGTGCCAGCAGTGGATTAGTGGGCACTGAAGCTTTCTTT
CASSGLVGTEAFF
>TRBJ1-4|NA|NA|TRBV12-5|14
TGTGCTAGTCCCCTTCGGTTCTTTAATGAAAAACTGTTTTTT
CASPLRFFNEKLFF
>TRBJ2-5|TRBD2|NA|TRBV10-2|13
TGCGCCAGCCTTCGGGGGGGCCAAGAGACCCAGTACTTC
CASLRGGQETQYF
>TRBJ2-6|NA|many|TRBV11-2|15
TGTGCCAGCAGCTTAGATTCAGCCGGGGCCAACGTCCTGACTTTC
CASSLDSAGANVLTF
>TRBJ1-1|NA|many|TRBV7-2|15
TGTGCCAGCAGCTTAGTGTCCGGTGGGAACACTGAAGCTTTCTTT
CASSLVSGGNTEAFF
>TRBJ2-7|NA|many|TRBV7-9|13
TGTGCCAGCAGCTTAGAAGGCCTCTACGAGCAGTACTTC
CASSLEGLYEQYF
>TRBJ1-4|TRBD1|many|TRBV4-1|16
TGCGCCAGCAGCCAACAAGTTTGGACAGGGGTTGAAAAACTGTTTTTT
CASSQQVWTGVEKLFF
>TRBJ1-1|TRBD1|many|TRBV5-6|16
TGTGCCAGCAGCCTGGGACAGGGGGCAATTAATGCTGAAGCTTTCTTT
CASSLGQGAINAEAFF
>TRBJ2-2|NA|many|TRBV10-3|15
TGTGCCATCAGTGAGTCGACGGATAGCACCGGGGAGCTGTTTTTT
CAISESTDSTGELFF
>TRBJ2-7|TRBD1|many|TRBV7-2|14
TGTGCCAGCAGCCCTTTGAGGGACAGCTACGAGCAGTACTTC
CASSPLRDSYEQYF
>TRBJ1-2|TRBD1|many|TRBV20-1|13
TGCAGTGCTAAACGACCAGGGGGCTATGGCTACACCTTC
CSAKRPGGYGYTF
>TRBJ1-5|NA|many|TRBV6-2/TRBV6-3|13
TGTGCCAGCAGTTGGGGGAACAATCAGCCCCAGCATTTT
CASSWGNNQPQHF
>TRBJ2-7|TRBD1|many|TRBV25-1|16
TGTGCCAGCAGTGACGATGATTGGACAGGGACCTACGAGCAGTACTTC
CASSDDDWTGTYEQYF
>TRBJ1-2|NA|many|TRBV7-9|15
TGTGCCAGCAGCTTAGCAAGGGGCTCTAACTATGGCTACACCTTC
CASSLARGSNYGYTF
>TRBJ2-3|TRBD2|NA|TRBV18|16
TGTGCCAGCTCACCAAAAGCGGGGGGGTCTCTGGATACGCAGTATTTT
CASSPKAGGSLDTQYF
>TRBJ2-4|TRBD2|many|TRBV12-3/TRBV12-4|18
TGTGCCAGCAGTTTGGTGTCTAGCGGGGGTCTATCGAGGGACATTCAGTACTTC
CASSLVSSGGLSRDIQYF
>TRBJ2-5|TRBD2|many|TRBV4-1|16
TGCGCCAGCAGCGCACTAGCGGGGGGGCTCCCAGAGACCCAGTACTTC
CASSALAGGLPETQYF
>TRBJ1-5|TRBD1|many|TRBV6-2/TRBV6-3|14
TGTGCCAGCAGTCCGGACAGGAGAAATCAGCCCCAGCATTTT
CASSPDRRNQPQHF
>TRBJ2-3|NA|many|TRBV7-2|14
TGTGCCAGCAGCCAAGAACTGGGATACTATACGCAGTATTTT
CASSQELGYYTQYF
>TRBJ1-2|TRBD1|many|TRBV20-1|12
TGCAGTGCTAGGGACGACAGGGATGGCTACACCTTC
CSARDDRDGYTF
>TRBJ1-1|NA|few|TRBV3-1|16
TGTGCCAGCAGCCAAGAAAATCGGGGGCCCGGCTTGAAAGCTTTCTTT
CASSQENRGPGLKAFF
>TRBJ1-2|NA|many|TRBV5-1|15
TGCGCCAGCAGCTTGGGGGCACAAAATGCCTATGGCTACACCTTC
CASSLGAQNAYGYTF